This T cell receptor (beta chain) is drawn from a study of blood T cell repertoires in COVID-19. Study context: Donors in the United States, Italy and Spain gave samples during acute or convalescent COVID-19. T cells, B-cell-depleted T cells, or PBMCs supplied cDNA or gDNA.

TCRdb keeps only in-frame clones here, not all; method: immunoSEQ multiplex PCR. This sample carries approximately 130,000 clones, around 85% of them seen once, and the ten largest clones take roughly 4.5%. With 7 bases removed from V and 4 bases from J, the gap between germline ends came to 16 bases. Germline V gene lookup returns CDR1 MNHEY and CDR2 SVGAGI. This CDR3 has 14 residues. The source material was peripheral blood. The rearrangement joins TRBV6-5 to TRBJ1-1; tentatively, D is TRBD1 (6 bases). The TCR was taken from a human donor in a cohort sampled during active COVID-19. CDR3 amino acids: CASTPYGGATEAFF. CDR3 DNA sequence: TGTGCCAGCACCCCGTATGGGGGCGCCACTGAAGCTTTCTTT.